The T cell receptor (beta chain) under discussion was sequenced for a study of cytomegalovirus exposure and HLA in healthy donors. Turning to this clone: Its antigen is as yet unknown.

The study's findings and limits: On later analysis, the bulk of CMV-associated TCR beta chains appeared to be HLA-restricted. Reports described diagnosis of cytomegalovirus status by the classifier as highly specific and sensitive.

The study ran its PCR with 60 Vbeta and 13 Jbeta primers. Assay used: immunoSEQ multiplex PCR; TCRdb lists only in-frame clones, some missing. Here the sample spans approximately 190,000 clones, 75% to 90% being singletons. The source material was PBMCs. The TCR comes from a man in his forties in good health and CMV-seropositive.

The CDR3 DNA is TGCGCCAGCAGCCAAGAGAAAATAGCGGGGGGGCTCCACGGGGAGCTGTTTTTT. Its protein is CASSQEKIAGGLHGELFF. The rearrangement links TRBV4-1 to TRBJ2-2, with 11 bases lining up with TRBD2. V lost 0 bases and J lost 7; bases outside the gene matches: 10. This CDR3 spans 18 amino acids. CDR1 is MGHRA and CDR2 is YSYEKL in the germline V gene.